This T cell receptor beta chain was sequenced during a study of CD8 T cells in Susac syndrome. From blood CD8+ and CD4+ T cells, TCR beta sequences were generated. In the multiple sclerosis control group, patients were treatment-naive and had stable or active relapsing-remitting disease. Negative isolation was used for CD8+ and CD4+ T cells and FACS enrichment for TEMRA cells. RNA in amounts of roughly 0.5 to 1 ug was reverse transcribed with random hexamers. MiXCR, applied by TCRdb to the immunoSEQ multiplex PCR reads, yields one record per CDR3 protein. The sample includes around 130,000 distinct CDR3 sequences, over 80% seen only once; the top ten take around 0.5%. Germline CDR1 and CDR2: PRHDT and FYEKMQ (reference sequence). The V gene end was trimmed by 5 bases and the J gene end by 3 bases; junction bases not matched to a gene: 7. This CDR3 contains 14 residues.

V gene TRBV13 combines with J gene TRBJ2-7; TRBD1 aligns across 7 bases. Sequenced sample: CD8+ T cells from PBMCs. The TCR comes from a human donor with multiple sclerosis. The CDR3 protein is CASSPRDSNYEQYF. The CDR3 coding sequence is TGTGCCAGCAGCCCCCGGGACAGTAACTACGAGCAGTACTTC.